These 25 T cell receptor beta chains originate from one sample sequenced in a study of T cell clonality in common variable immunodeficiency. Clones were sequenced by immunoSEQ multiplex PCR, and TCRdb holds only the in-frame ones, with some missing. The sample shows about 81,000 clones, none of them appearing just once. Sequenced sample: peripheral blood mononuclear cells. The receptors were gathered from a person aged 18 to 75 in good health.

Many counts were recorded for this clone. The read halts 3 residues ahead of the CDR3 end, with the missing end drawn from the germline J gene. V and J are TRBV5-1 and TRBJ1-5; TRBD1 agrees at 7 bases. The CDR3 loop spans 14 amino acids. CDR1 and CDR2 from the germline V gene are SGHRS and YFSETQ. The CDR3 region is CASSPRDSIGPQHF. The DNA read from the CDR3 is TGCGCCAGCAGCCCCCGGGACAGCATCGGACCC.

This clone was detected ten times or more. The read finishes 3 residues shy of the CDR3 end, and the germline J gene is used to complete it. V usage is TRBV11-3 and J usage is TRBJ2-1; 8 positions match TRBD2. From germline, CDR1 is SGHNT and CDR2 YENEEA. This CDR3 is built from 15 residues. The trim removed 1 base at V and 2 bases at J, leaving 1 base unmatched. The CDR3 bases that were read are TGTGCCAGCAGCTTAGTAGCGGGAACCTACAATGAG. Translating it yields CASSLVAGTYNE. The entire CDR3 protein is CASSLVAGTYNEQFF.

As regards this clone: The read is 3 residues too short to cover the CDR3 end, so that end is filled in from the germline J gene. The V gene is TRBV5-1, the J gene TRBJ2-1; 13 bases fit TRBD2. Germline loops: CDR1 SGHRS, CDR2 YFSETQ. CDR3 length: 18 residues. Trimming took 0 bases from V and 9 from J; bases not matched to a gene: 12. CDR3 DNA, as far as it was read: TGCGCCAGCAGCTTGGCCTTTGGACTAGCGGGAGTGGGGAGTGAG. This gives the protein CASSLAFGLAGVGSE. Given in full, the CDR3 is CASSLAFGLAGVGSEQFF.

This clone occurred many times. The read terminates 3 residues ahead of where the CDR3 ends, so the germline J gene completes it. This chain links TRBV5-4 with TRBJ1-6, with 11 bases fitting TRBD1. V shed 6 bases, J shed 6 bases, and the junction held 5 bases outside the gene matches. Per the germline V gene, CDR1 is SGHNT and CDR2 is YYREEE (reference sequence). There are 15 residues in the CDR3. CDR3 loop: CASTPDRGLNSPLHF. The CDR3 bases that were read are TGTGCCAGCACCCCGGACAGGGGGCTTAATTCACCC.

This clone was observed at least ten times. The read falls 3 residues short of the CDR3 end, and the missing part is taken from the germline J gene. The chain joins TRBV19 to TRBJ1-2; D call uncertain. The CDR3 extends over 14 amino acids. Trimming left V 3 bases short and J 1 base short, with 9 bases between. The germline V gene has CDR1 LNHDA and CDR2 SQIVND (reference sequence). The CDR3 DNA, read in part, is TGTGCCAGTAGTATGCGAAGACATAACTATGGC. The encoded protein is CASSMRRHNYG. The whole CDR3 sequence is CASSMRRHNYGYTF.

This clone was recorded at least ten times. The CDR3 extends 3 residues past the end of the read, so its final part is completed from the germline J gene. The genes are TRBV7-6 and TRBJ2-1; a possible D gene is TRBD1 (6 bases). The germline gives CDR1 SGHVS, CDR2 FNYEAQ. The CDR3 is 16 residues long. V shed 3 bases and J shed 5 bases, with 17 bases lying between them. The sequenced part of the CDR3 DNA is TGTGCCAGCAGCTTCGGACAGTTGCTGGATCACAATGAG. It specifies CASSFGQLLDHNE. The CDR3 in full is CASSFGQLLDHNEQFF. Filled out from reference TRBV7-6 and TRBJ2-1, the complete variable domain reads GAGVSQSPRYKVTKRGQDVALRCDPISGHVSLYWYRQALGQGPEFLTYFNYEAQQDKSGLPNDRFSAERPEGSISTLTIQRTEQRDSAMYRCASSFGQLLDHNEQFFGPGTRLTVL.

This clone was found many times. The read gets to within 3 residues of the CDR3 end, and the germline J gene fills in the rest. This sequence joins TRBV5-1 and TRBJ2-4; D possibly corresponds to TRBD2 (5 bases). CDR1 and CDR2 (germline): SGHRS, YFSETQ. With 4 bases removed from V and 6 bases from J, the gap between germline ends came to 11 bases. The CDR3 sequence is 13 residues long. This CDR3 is CASSADSPNIQYF. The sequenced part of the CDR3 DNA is TGCGCCAGCAGCGCGGACTCTCCAAACATT.

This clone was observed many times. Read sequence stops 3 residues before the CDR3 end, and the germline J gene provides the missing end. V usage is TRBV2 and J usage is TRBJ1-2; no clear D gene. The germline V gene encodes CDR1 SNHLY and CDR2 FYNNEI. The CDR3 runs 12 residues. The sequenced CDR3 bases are TGTGCCAGCAGGGGCAGCCCTACAGGC. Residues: CASRGSPTG. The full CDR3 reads CASRGSPTGYTF. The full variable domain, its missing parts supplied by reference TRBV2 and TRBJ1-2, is EPEVTQTPSHQVTQMGQEVILRCVPISNHLYFYWYRQILGQKVEFLVSFYNNEISEKSEIFDDQFSVERPDGSNFTLKIRSTKLEDSAMYFCASRGSPTGYTFGSGTRLTVV.

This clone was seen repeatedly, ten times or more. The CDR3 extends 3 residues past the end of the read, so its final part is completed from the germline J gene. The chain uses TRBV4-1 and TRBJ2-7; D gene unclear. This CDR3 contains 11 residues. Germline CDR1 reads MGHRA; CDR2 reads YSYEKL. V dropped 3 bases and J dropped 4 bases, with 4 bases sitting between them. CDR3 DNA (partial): TGCGCCAGCAGCCACCAGTACGAG. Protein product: CASSHQYE. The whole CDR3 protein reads CASSHQYEQYF.

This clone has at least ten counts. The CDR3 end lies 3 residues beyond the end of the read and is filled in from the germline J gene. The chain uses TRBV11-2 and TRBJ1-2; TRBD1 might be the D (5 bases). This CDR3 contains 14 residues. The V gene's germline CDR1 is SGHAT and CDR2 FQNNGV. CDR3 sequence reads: CASSSDGHVRGYTF. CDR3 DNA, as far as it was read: TGTGCCAGCAGCTCCGACGGACACGTAAGGGGC.

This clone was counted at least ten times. The sequenced CDR3 bases are TGTGCCAGCAGCTTAGATACGGTTAGTGAG. It is translated as CASSLDTVSE. The full CDR3 sequence reads CASSLDTVSEQFF. The rearrangement links TRBV11-3 to TRBJ2-1, with unresolved D. The sequenced fragment ends 3 residues before the CDR3 boundary, so the rest is inferred from the germline J gene. Per the germline V gene, CDR1 is SGHNT and CDR2 is YENEEA. This CDR3 spans 13 amino acids. V dropped 0 bases and J dropped 9 bases, with 9 bases sitting between them.

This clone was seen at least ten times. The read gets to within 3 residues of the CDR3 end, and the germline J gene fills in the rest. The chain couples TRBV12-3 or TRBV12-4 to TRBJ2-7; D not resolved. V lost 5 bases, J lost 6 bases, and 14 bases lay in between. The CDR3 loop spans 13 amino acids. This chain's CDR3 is CASSRLTFPEQYF. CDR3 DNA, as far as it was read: TGTGCCAGCAGTCGACTGACTTTTCCCGAG.

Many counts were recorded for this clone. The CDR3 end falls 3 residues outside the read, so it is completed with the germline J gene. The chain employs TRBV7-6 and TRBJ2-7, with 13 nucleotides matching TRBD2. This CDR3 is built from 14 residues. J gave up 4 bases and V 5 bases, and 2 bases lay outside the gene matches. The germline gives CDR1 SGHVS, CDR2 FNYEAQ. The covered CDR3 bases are TGTGCCAGCAGCGGACTAGCGGGAGCTTACGAG. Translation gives CASSGLAGAYE. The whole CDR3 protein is CASSGLAGAYEQYF.

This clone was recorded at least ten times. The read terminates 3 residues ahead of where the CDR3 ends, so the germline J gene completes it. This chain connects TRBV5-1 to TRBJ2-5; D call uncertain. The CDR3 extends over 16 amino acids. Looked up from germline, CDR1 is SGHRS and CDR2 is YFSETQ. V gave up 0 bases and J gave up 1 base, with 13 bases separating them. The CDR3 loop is CASSLGISSPQETQYF. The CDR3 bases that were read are TGCGCCAGCAGCTTGGGGATTAGCAGCCCCCAAGAGACC.

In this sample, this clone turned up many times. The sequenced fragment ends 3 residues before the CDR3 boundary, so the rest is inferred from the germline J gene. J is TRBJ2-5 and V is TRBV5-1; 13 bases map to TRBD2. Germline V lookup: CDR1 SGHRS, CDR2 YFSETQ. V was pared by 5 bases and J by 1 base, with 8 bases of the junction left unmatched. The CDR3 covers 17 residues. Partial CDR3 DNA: TGCGCCAGCAGGGGGACTAGCGGGAAAAGGGGCCAAGAGACC. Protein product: CASRGTSGKRGQET. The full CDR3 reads CASRGTSGKRGQETQYF.

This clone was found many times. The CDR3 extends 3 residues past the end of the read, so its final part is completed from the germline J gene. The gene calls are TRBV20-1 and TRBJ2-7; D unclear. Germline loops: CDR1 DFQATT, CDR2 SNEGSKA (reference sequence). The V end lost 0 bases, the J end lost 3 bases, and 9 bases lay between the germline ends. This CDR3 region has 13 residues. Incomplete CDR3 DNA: TGCAGTGCTAGAGATCGGTATCTCTACGAG. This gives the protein CSARDRYLYE. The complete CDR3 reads CSARDRYLYEQYF.

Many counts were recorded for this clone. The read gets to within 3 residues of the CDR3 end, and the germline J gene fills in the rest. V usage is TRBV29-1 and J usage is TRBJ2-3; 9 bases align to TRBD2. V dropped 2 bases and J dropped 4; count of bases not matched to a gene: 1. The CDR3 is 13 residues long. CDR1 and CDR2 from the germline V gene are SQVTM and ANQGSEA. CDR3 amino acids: CSVELAGPDTQYF. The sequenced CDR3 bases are TGCAGCGTTGAACTAGCGGGACCAGATACG.

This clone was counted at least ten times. The CDR3 bases that were read are TGCGCCAGCAGCTTGGGGCGGGACACTGAA. Protein: CASSLGRDTE. The entire CDR3 protein reads CASSLGRDTEAFF. The chain recombines TRBV5-1 with TRBJ1-1; no definite D call. The missing CDR3 end, 3 residues past where the read stops, is filled in from the germline J gene. Germline-derived CDR1 and CDR2 are SGHRS and YFSETQ. The CDR3 is 13 amino acids. Trimming removed 0 bases from V and 3 bases from J, with 6 bases in between. Based on the CDR3 plus reference TRBV5-1 and TRBJ1-1, the full variable domain is KAGVTQTPRYLIKTRGQQVTLSCSPISGHRSVSWYQQTPGQGLQFLFEYFSETQRNKGNFPGRFSGRQFSNSRSEMNVSTLELGDSALYLCASSLGRDTEAFFGQGTRLTVV.

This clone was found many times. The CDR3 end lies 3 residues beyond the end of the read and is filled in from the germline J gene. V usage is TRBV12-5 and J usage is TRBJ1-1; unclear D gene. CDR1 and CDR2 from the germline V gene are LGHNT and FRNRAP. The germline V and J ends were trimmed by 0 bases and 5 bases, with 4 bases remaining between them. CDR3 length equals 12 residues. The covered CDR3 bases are TGTGCTAGTGGTTTGGTATTAACTGAA. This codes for CASGLVLTE. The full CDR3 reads CASGLVLTEAFF. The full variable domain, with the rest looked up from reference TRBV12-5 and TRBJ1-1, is DARVTQTPRHKVTEMGQEVTMRCQPILGHNTVFWYRQTMMQGLELLAYFRNRAPLDDSGMPKDRFSAEMPDATLATLKIQPSEPRDSAVYFCASGLVLTEAFFGQGTRLTVV.

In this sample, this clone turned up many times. The DNA read from the CDR3 is TGTGCCAGTAGTATATCAGGGCCCAGCGAG. This translates into CASSISGPSE. The CDR3 in full is CASSISGPSEQYF. The V gene is TRBV19, the J gene TRBJ2-7; TRBD1 might be the D (5 bases). The CDR3 end lies 3 residues beyond the end of the read and is filled in from the germline J gene. The CDR3 covers 13 residues. Germline V CDR1 and CDR2: LNHDA, SQIVND (reference sequence). V lost 2 bases to trimming and J lost 6 bases, with 11 bases between them.

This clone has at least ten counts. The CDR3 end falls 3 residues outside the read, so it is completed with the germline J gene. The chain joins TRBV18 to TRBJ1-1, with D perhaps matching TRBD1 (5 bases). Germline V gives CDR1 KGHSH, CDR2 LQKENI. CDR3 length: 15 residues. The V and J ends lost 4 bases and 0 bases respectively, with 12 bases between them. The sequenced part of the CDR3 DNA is TGTGCCAGCTCACTAGAAGGGGTGATGAACACTGAA. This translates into CASSLEGVMNTE. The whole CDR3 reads CASSLEGVMNTEAFF.

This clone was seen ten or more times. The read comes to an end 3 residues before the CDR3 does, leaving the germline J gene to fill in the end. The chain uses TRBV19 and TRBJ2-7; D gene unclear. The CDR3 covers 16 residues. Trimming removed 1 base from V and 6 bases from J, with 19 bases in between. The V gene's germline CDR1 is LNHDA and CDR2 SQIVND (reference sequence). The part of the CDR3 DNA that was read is TGTGCCAGTAGTATAGGGCAATTCGAGCCGAAGGGCGAG. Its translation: CASSIGQFEPKGE. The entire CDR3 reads CASSIGQFEPKGEQYF.

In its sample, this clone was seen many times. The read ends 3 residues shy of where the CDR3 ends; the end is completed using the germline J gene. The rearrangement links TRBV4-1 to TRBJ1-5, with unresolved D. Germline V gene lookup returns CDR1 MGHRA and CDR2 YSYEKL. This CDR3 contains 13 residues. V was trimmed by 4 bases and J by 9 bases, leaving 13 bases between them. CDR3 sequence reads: CASSRDLEGPQHF. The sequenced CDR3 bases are TGCGCCAGCAGCCGAGACTTAGAGGGGCCC.

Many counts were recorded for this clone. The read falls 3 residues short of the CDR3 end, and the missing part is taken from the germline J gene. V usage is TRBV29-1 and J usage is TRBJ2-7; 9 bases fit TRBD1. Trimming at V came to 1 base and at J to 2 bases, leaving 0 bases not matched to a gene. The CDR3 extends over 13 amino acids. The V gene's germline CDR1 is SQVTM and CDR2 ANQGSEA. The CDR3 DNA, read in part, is TGCAGCGTTGAAGGGACAGGGGCCTACGAG. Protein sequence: CSVEGTGAYE. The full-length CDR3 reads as CSVEGTGAYEQYF.

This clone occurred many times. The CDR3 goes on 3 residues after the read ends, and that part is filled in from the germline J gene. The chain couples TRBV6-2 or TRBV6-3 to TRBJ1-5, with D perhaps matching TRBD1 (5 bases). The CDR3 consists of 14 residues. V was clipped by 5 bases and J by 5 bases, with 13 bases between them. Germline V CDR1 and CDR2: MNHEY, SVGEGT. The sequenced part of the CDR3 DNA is TGTGCCAGCAGTCCGGGGGGTGCCCATCAGCCC. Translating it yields CASSPGGAHQP. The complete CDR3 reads CASSPGGAHQPQHF.